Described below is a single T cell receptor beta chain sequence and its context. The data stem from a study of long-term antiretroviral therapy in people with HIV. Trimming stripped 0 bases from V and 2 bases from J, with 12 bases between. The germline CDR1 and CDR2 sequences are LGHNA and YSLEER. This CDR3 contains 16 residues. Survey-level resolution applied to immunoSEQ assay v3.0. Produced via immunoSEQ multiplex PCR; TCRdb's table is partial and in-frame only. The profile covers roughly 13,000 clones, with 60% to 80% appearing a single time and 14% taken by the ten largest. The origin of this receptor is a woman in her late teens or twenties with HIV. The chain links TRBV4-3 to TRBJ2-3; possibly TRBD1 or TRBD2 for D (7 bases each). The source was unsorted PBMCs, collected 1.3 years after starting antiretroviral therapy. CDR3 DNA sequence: TGCGCCAGCAGCCAAGATCAGGGGGGGAACACAGATACGCAGTATTTT. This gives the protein CASSQDQGGNTDTQYF.